These 20 T cell receptor beta chains were all obtained from the same sample, sequenced in a study of cytomegalovirus exposure and HLA in healthy donors. The protocol was immunoSEQ multiplex PCR, while the TCRdb copy is restricted to in-frame clones and leaves out a portion. The sample shows over 250,000 clones, 87% of them seen only once. What was sequenced was PBMCs. These receptor sequences come from a woman aged 25 to 39 in good health and CMV-seropositive.

This chain connects TRBV7-3 to TRBJ2-1; 7 nucleotides match TRBD2. This CDR3 has 14 residues. V lost 2 bases, J lost 8 bases, and 6 bases stayed unmatched. Germline CDR1 reads SGHTA; CDR2 reads FQGTGA. The CDR3 region is CASSLRGSRDEQFF. The CDR3 coding sequence is TGTGCCAGCAGCTTACGCGGGAGCAGGGATGAGCAGTTCTTC.

This sequence joins TRBV5-6 and TRBJ1-6; D ambiguous. V was clipped by 2 bases and J by 10 bases, with 16 bases between them. CDR1 is SGHDT, CDR2 YYEEEE, per germline. The CDR3 totals 15 residues. Written as DNA, the CDR3 is TGTGCCAGCAGCTTCCAGAGAACCCGCGGGTCACCCCTCCACTTT. It encodes CASSFQRTRGSPLHF.

The chain links TRBV10-2 to TRBJ1-4; D unresolved. V lost 2 bases, J lost 4 bases, and 11 bases lay in between. The CDR3 is 15 residues long. Per germline, CDR1 WSHSY and CDR2 SAAADI. In nucleotides, the CDR3 is TGCGCCAGCAGTGAGGAAGGTGGAGTTAATGAAAAACTGTTTTTT. Residues: CASSEEGGVNEKLFF.

The chain recombines TRBV15 with TRBJ2-1; the match to TRBD1 covers 9 bases. In germline, CDR1 is LNHNV, CDR2 YYDKDF (reference sequence). Trimming took 1 base from V and 7 from J; bases not matched to a gene: 8. The CDR3 totals 16 residues. CDR3 amino acids: CATSRARGQGRNEQFF. The CDR3 bases are TGTGCCACCAGCAGAGCACGGGGACAGGGTAGGAATGAGCAGTTCTTC. The full variable domain, with the rest looked up from reference TRBV15 and TRBJ2-1, is DAMVIQNPRYQVTQFGKPVTLSCSQTLNHNVMYWYQQKSSQAPKLLFHYYDKDFNNEADTPDNFQSRRPNTSFCFLDIRSPGLGDTAMYLCATSRARGQGRNEQFFGPGTRLTVL.

In this sample, this clone turned up a few times. The V gene is TRBV30, the J gene TRBJ1-1, with D maybe TRBD1 (5 bases). The CDR3 contains 12 residues. V lost 5 bases and J 5 bases, leaving 12 bases between the germline ends. Germline V gives CDR1 GTSNPN, CDR2 SVGIG (reference sequence). CDR3 DNA sequence: TGTGCCTGGGGTAGCGGGGCGACTGAAGCTTTCTTT. It codes for CAWGSGATEAFF.

The rearrangement joins TRBV28 to TRBJ1-4; 7 positions match TRBD1. With 4 bases clipped from V and 8 bases from J, the junction kept 10 bases outside the gene matches. The CDR3 sequence is 15 residues long. Germline V CDR1 and CDR2: MDHEN, SYDVKM. In DNA, the CDR3 is TGTGCCAGCAGTTCCCGAACAGGGGACAAGGAAAAACTGTTTTTT. Residues: CASSSRTGDKEKLFF. Complete variable domain (other parts from reference TRBV28 and TRBJ1-4): DVKVTQSSRYLVKRTGEKVFLECVQDMDHENMFWYRQDPGLGLRLIYFSYDVKMKEKGDIPEGYSVSREKKERFSLILESASTNQTSMYLCASSSRTGDKEKLFFGSGTQLSVL.

The rearrangement uses TRBV25-1 and TRBJ1-2; D gene unclear. The ends were cut back, 3 bases at V and 4 bases at J, with 9 bases in the middle. The germline gives CDR1 MGHDK, CDR2 SYGVNS. This CDR3 contains 13 residues. CDR3 coding DNA: TGTGCCAGCAGTGACGCAGGTCTCTATGGCTACACCTTC. Translation: CASSDAGLYGYTF.

This chain uses TRBV27 with TRBJ2-7; D not resolved. The CDR3 covers 14 residues. With 6 bases removed from V and 1 base from J, the gap between germline ends came to 13 bases. CDR1 MNHEY and CDR2 SMNVEV come from the germline V gene (reference sequence). The CDR3 loop is CASSPRTESYEQYF. Written as DNA, the CDR3 is TGTGCCAGCAGCCCCCGGACGGAATCCTACGAGCAGTACTTC.

V gene TRBV7-3 combines with J gene TRBJ2-2; the match to TRBD1 covers 7 bases. Losses at the gene ends were 5 bases for V and 1 base for J; bases not matched to a gene: 10. The CDR3 contains 17 residues. The germline gives CDR1 SGHTA, CDR2 FQGTGA. The CDR3 bases are TGTGCCAGCAGCGAGAAGAACAGGGGAAGGAACACCGGGGAGCTGTTTTTT. Amino acids: CASSEKNRGRNTGELFF.

This clone was recorded only once. V and J are TRBV6-4 and TRBJ2-3, with TRBD1 as a possible D gene (5 bases). Per the germline V gene, CDR1 is MRHNA and CDR2 is SNTAGT. The CDR3 has 14 residues. The V and J ends lost 3 bases and 3 bases respectively, with 10 bases between them. Written as DNA, the CDR3 is TGTGCCAGCAGTGATTCGGACACAACAGATACGCAGTATTTT. As protein: CASSDSDTTDTQYF.

The V gene is TRBV30, the J gene TRBJ2-1; tentative D call: TRBD1 (7 bases). The CDR3 contains 13 residues. Per the germline V gene, CDR1 is GTSNPN and CDR2 is SVGIG (reference sequence). The V end was cut by 7 bases, the J end by 2 bases, with 12 bases between. CDR3 sequence reads: CAFSGGTYNEQFF. For the CDR3, the DNA is TGTGCCTTTTCAGGGGGGACCTACAATGAGCAGTTCTTC.

As DNA, the CDR3 is TGTGCCAGCAGCTTAGGGACAGGGTACGTTTCACCCCTCCACTTT. It codes for CASSLGTGYVSPLHF. This sequence joins TRBV7-2 and TRBJ1-6; TRBD1 matches 8 bases. Germline V gives CDR1 SGHTA, CDR2 FQGNSA. After removal of 1 base from V and 9 bases from J, the junction contained 5 bases not matched to a gene. The CDR3 consists of 15 residues.

This chain connects TRBV4-3 to TRBJ2-7, with 9 nucleotides matching TRBD2. The CDR3 totals 15 residues. With 4 bases clipped from V and 1 base from J, the junction kept 5 bases outside the gene matches. In germline, CDR1 is LGHNA, CDR2 YSLEER. CDR3 sequence: CASSLSGSGSYEQYF. The CDR3 DNA reads as TGCGCCAGCAGCCTTAGCGGGAGCGGGTCCTACGAGCAGTACTTC.

The chain joins TRBV6-9 to TRBJ2-7; 8 nucleotides agree with TRBD1. In germline, CDR1 is MNHGY, CDR2 SVAAGI. This CDR3 has 17 amino acids. The ends lost 5 bases at V and 5 bases at J; junction bases unmatched: 17. The CDR3 DNA reads TGTGCCAGCAGTAATGGCCGATCGCCAGGGGGCTATCACGAGCAGTACTTC. This codes for CASSNGRSPGGYHEQYF.

The chain employs TRBV29-1 and TRBJ2-3; 12 bases fit TRBD2. V trimming: 4 bases; J trimming: 6 bases; junction bases outside the gene matches: 8. Germline assignment: CDR1 SQVTM and CDR2 ANQGSEA. CDR3 length equals 15 residues. The CDR3 DNA is TGCAGCGTTGTTCTAGCGGGGGGGCATGGGGATACGCAGTATTTT. Amino acids: CSVVLAGGHGDTQYF.

V and J are TRBV2 and TRBJ2-1; weak D call: TRBD2 (5 bases). Germline loops: CDR1 SNHLY, CDR2 FYNNEI. Between the trimmed V and J ends, which lost 7 bases and 9 bases, there was a span of 16 bases. The length of the CDR3 is 13 residues. The CDR3 nucleotides are TGTGCCAGCATTAAGCGGAGTCGGCCTGAGCAGTTCTTC. It encodes CASIKRSRPEQFF.

This chain links TRBV10-1 with TRBJ2-2; D ambiguous. Germline CDR1 reads WNHNN; CDR2 reads SYGVQD (reference sequence). This CDR3 has 14 residues. Trimming took off 4 bases at V and 3 bases at J, with 9 bases between the two ends. CDR3 DNA: TGCGCCAGCAGTGGTACGAATTACACCGGGGAGCTGTTTTTT. Translating it yields CASSGTNYTGELFF.

In this sample, this clone turned up once. CDR3: CAWGGQGLLNQPQHF. CDR3 bases: TGTGCCTGGGGGGGACAGGGCCTTCTTAATCAGCCCCAGCATTTT. The chain is built from TRBV30 and TRBJ1-5; 9 positions agree with TRBD1. Trimming took 5 bases from V and 4 from J; bases not matched to a gene: 9. Looked up from germline, CDR1 is GTSNPN and CDR2 is SVGIG (reference sequence). CDR3 length equals 15 residues.

A note on this clone: At the DNA level, this CDR3 is encoded by other sequences in the same sample as well. The V and J genes are TRBV7-6 and TRBJ1-5, with D uncertain. CDR1 is SGHVS and CDR2 is FNYEAQ in the germline V gene. The CDR3 is 14 residues long. V dropped 2 bases and J dropped 0 bases, with 5 bases sitting between them. CDR3 loop: CASSLTDSNQPQHF. CDR3 sequence (DNA): TGTGCCAGCAGCTTAACAGATAGCAATCAGCCCCAGCATTTT.

The chain carries TRBV6-5 and TRBJ2-2; D not certain. Trimming shortened V by 0 bases and J by 8 bases, and 10 bases separated the two germline ends. Germline V lookup: CDR1 MNHEY, CDR2 SVGAGI. There are 14 residues in the CDR3. The CDR3 nucleotides are TGTGCCAGCAGTTACTCGCCCATGCTGGGGGAGCTGTTTTTT. Amino acids: CASSYSPMLGELFF.